Below, 18 T cell receptor beta chains from the same sample are listed, as sequenced in a study of control samples from healthy donors and cancer patients. Using immunoSEQ multiplex PCR, the repertoire was profiled, and TCRdb retains in-frame clones only, with some absent. Of 170,000 or so clones listed, approximately 94% were seen once; the top ten hold approximately 1.4%. What was sequenced was blood. The source is a woman in her late teens or twenties in good health.

The chain uses TRBV3-1 (or the pseudogene TRBV3-2) and TRBJ2-7; weak D call: TRBD2 (6 bases). CDR3 length: 13 amino acids. Looked up from germline, CDR1 is LGHDT and CDR2 is YNNKEL (reference sequence). The germline V and J ends were trimmed by 0 bases and 7 bases, with 10 bases remaining between them. CDR3 sequence: CASSQEGLREQYF. In DNA form, the CDR3 reads TGTGCCAGCAGCCAAGAGGGACTCCGGGAGCAGTACTTC.

Only one count was recorded for this clone. V usage is TRBV20-1 and J usage is TRBJ2-1; a weak D match, TRBD2 (5 bases). CDR1 is DFQATT and CDR2 is SNEGSKA in the germline V gene (reference sequence). The CDR3 spans 11 residues. Trimming removed 5 bases at V and 7 bases at J, with 9 bases between. As DNA, the CDR3 is TGCAGTGCTTCCCGGGGAAATGAGCAGTTCTTC. This sequence encodes CSASRGNEQFF.

The chain combines TRBV24-1 with TRBJ2-6; D gene uncertain. CDR3 size: 17 residues. V was shortened by 0 bases and J by 4 bases, with 12 bases between the two germline ends. Germline CDR1 KGHDR, CDR2 SFDVKD. The CDR3 loop reads CATSDLVGAPGANVLTF. CDR3 nucleotide sequence: TGTGCCACCAGTGATTTGGTGGGTGCCCCCGGGGCCAACGTCCTGACTTTC.

This chain connects TRBV18 to TRBJ2-7; D is undetermined. V lost 0 bases to trimming and J lost 5 bases, with 11 bases between them. This CDR3 region has 14 residues. CDR1 KGHSH and CDR2 LQKENI come from the germline V gene. The CDR3 here is CASSPPSNPHEQYF. CDR3 DNA sequence: TGTGCCAGCTCACCACCATCCAACCCCCACGAGCAGTACTTC. The full variable domain, completed using reference TRBV18 and TRBJ2-7, is NAGVMQNPRHLVRRRGQEARLRCSPMKGHSHVYWYRQLPEEGLKFMVYLQKENIIDESGMPKERFSAEFPKEGPSILRIQQVVRGDSAAYFCASSPPSNPHEQYFGPGTRLTVT.

The chain recombines TRBV21-1 with TRBJ1-2; the table's D call, TRBD1, has no DNA check behind it. TRBV21-1 is a pseudogene. The CDR3 extends over 12 amino acids. This CDR3 reads CASRTGNYGYTF. The CDR3 coding sequence is TGTGCCAGCAGGACAGGTAACTATGGCTACACCTTC.

The chain uses TRBV6-5 and TRBJ1-5, with D unclear. Germline CDR1 and CDR2: MNHEY and SVGAGI. The CDR3 runs 12 residues. Trimming removed 5 bases from V and 2 bases from J, with 4 bases in between. The CDR3 spells CASSMGNQPQHF. CDR3 DNA: TGTGCCAGCAGTATGGGCAATCAGCCCCAGCATTTT.

The V call is TRBV2, the J call TRBJ1-2; 8 nucleotides agree with TRBD1. The germline V gene has CDR1 SNHLY and CDR2 FYNNEI. Trimming took 8 bases from V and 3 from J; bases not matched to a gene: 5. The CDR3 covers 13 residues. The CDR3 loop reads CASGRGQDYGYTF. The DNA for the CDR3 is TGTGCCAGCGGCAGGGGGCAGGACTATGGCTACACCTTC. Filled out from reference TRBV2 and TRBJ1-2, the complete variable domain reads EPEVTQTPSHQVTQMGQEVILRCVPISNHLYFYWYRQILGQKVEFLVSFYNNEISEKSEIFDDQFSVERPDGSNFTLKIRSTKLEDSAMYFCASGRGQDYGYTFGSGTRLTVV.

The chain combines TRBV19 with TRBJ1-1; D not certain. Germline CDR1 reads LNHDA; CDR2 reads SQIVND (reference sequence). The CDR3 totals 16 residues. V was trimmed by 10 bases and J by 0 bases, leaving 21 bases between them. CDR3 region: CATQVSPRGMNTEAFF. The CDR3 nucleotides are TGTGCCACCCAAGTATCCCCCCGGGGAATGAACACTGAAGCTTTCTTT.

This clone was recorded only once. The rearrangement uses TRBV4-2 and TRBJ1-4, with D hard to call. V was trimmed by 0 bases and J by 16 bases, leaving 18 bases between them. The CDR3 totals 14 residues. Germline V gene data show CDR1 as LGHNA and CDR2 as YNFKEQ. In nucleotides, the CDR3 is TGTGCCAGCAGCCAAGATGGCACAGCCCAGTTTCAGTTTTTT. This gives the protein CASSQDGTAQFQFF.

The gene calls are TRBV29-1 and TRBJ2-1; 9 bases are a match to TRBD1. Germline-derived CDR1 and CDR2 are SQVTM and ANQGSEA. This CDR3 spans 14 amino acids. J was trimmed by 5 bases and V by 0 bases; bases with no gene match: 2. Written as DNA, the CDR3 is TGCAGCGTTGAAGAGGGGACAGGGAACAATGAGCAGTTCTTC. Its protein product is CSVEEGTGNNEQFF.

This chain connects TRBV5-1 to TRBJ2-5, with 7 bases identical to TRBD2. V dropped 0 bases and J dropped 6; count of bases not matched to a gene: 8. CDR3 length equals 15 residues. Per the germline V gene, CDR1 is SGHRS and CDR2 is YFSETQ. CDR3 DNA: TGCGCCAGCAGCTTGGGCGCCAGGGAGGGAAAGACCCAGTACTTC. Translating it yields CASSLGAREGKTQYF.

The chain recombines TRBV12-3 or TRBV12-4 with TRBJ2-3, with a possible D match to TRBD1 (6 bases). CDR3 length: 12 amino acids. Trimming left V 4 bases short and J 6 bases short, with 8 bases between. The CDR3 DNA follows: TGTGCCAGCAGTTACAGGGCGGATACGCAGTATTTT. It codes for CASSYRADTQYF.

The CDR3 bases are TGTGCCAGCAGCTTACAGCCGACCAACGTCCTGACTTTC. This translates into CASSLQPTNVLTF. V usage is TRBV7-3 and J usage is TRBJ2-6, with D unclear. Looked up from germline, CDR1 is SGHTA and CDR2 is FQGTGA. The CDR3 runs 13 residues. V lost 2 bases to trimming and J lost 8 bases, with 7 bases between them.

This chain uses TRBV7-9 with TRBJ2-7, with D possibly called TRBD1 or TRBD2 (5 bases each). With 5 bases removed from V and 3 bases from J, the gap between germline ends came to 14 bases. The CDR3 length is 14 residues. Germline V CDR1 and CDR2: SEHNR, FQNEAQ (reference sequence). The CDR3 DNA is TGTGCCAGCAGCGCTGGCACAGGACTCTACGAGCAGTACTTC. Translating it yields CASSAGTGLYEQYF.

The chain is built from TRBV7-8 and TRBJ2-3; D possibly corresponds to TRBD2 (5 bases). The CDR3 contains 18 residues. Germline V lookup: CDR1 SGHVS, CDR2 FQNEAQ. V lost 4 bases, J lost 1 base, and 21 bases lay in between. CDR3 sequence (DNA): TGTGCCAGCAGCTCCCCCCTATACGCGGGTAGGGGCACAGATACGCAGTATTTT. It codes for CASSSPLYAGRGTDTQYF.

V gene TRBV7-9 combines with J gene TRBJ2-2, with 8 bases that match TRBD1. CDR3 length: 16 residues. With 5 bases clipped from V and 8 bases from J, the junction kept 13 bases outside the gene matches. Per the germline V gene, CDR1 is SEHNR and CDR2 is FQNEAQ (reference sequence). This CDR3 reads CASSTSSRQGMGELFF. In nucleotides, the CDR3 is TGTGCCAGCAGCACTTCCTCGAGACAGGGGATGGGGGAGCTGTTTTTT.

This rearrangement joins TRBV29-1 to TRBJ1-2; TRBD1 might be the D (5 bases). This CDR3 is built from 13 residues. CDR1 is SQVTM and CDR2 is ANQGSEA in the germline V gene. Trimming removed 7 bases from V and 0 bases from J, with 12 bases in between. CDR3 protein: CSATEQANYGYTF. The CDR3 DNA reads as TGCAGCGCCACGGAACAGGCTAACTATGGCTACACCTTC.

V usage is TRBV6-6 and J usage is TRBJ1-4; D gene ambiguous. The CDR3 is 12 residues long. Per the germline V gene, CDR1 is MNHNY and CDR2 is SVGAGI (reference sequence). Trimming cost V 6 bases and J 0 bases, with 2 bases left between them. DNA for the CDR3: TGTGCCAGCAGGGCAACTAATGAAAAACTGTTTTTT. Protein sequence: CASRATNEKLFF.